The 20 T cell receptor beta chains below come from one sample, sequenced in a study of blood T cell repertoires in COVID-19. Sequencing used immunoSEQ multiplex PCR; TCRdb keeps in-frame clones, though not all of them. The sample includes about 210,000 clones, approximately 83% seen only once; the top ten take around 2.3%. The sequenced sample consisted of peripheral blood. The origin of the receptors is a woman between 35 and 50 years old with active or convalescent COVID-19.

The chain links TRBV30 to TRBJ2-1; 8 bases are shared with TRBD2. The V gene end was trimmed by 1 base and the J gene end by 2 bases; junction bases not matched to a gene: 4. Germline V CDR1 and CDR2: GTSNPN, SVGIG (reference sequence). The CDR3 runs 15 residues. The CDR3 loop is CAWSGSAGAYNEQFF. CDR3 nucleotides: TGTGCCTGGAGTGGGTCAGCGGGAGCCTACAATGAGCAGTTCTTC.

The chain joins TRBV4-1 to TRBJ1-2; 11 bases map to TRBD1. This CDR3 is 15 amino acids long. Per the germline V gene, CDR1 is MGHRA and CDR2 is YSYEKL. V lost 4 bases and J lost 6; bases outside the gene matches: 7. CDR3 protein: CASSRQGTGGDGYTF. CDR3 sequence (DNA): TGCGCCAGCAGCCGCCAAGGGACAGGGGGGGATGGCTACACCTTC.

The CDR3 DNA is TGTGCCACCAGTGGAGCGAACACTGAAGCTTTCTTT. As protein: CATSGANTEAFF. This rearrangement joins TRBV24-1 to TRBJ1-1; D unresolved. With 5 bases removed from V and 1 base from J, the gap between germline ends came to 4 bases. In germline, CDR1 is KGHDR, CDR2 SFDVKD. This CDR3 region has 12 residues.

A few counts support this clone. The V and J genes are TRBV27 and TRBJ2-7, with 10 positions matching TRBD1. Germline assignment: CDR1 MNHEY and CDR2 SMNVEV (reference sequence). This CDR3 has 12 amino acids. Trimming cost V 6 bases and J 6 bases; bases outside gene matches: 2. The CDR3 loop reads CASSWTGGEQYF. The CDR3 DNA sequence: TGTGCCAGCAGCTGGACAGGGGGCGAGCAGTACTTC.

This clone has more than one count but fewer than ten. The CDR3 sequence is CASSLEEAPVGPQHF. The CDR3 DNA reads TGTGCCAGCAGCTTAGAAGAGGCCCCTGTTGGGCCCCAGCATTTT. The chain is built from TRBV7-9 and TRBJ1-5; D not certain. Trimming removed 1 base at V and 9 bases at J, with 16 bases between. CDR1 and CDR2 from the germline V gene are SEHNR and FQNEAQ (reference sequence). The length of the CDR3 is 15 residues.

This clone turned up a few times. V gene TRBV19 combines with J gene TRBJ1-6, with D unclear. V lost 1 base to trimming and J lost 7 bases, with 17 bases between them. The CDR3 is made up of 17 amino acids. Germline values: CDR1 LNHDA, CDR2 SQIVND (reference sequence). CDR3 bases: TGTGCCAGTAGTATAGGACGGGGATCAGGCGTCAATTCACCCCTCCACTTT. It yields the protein CASSIGRGSGVNSPLHF.

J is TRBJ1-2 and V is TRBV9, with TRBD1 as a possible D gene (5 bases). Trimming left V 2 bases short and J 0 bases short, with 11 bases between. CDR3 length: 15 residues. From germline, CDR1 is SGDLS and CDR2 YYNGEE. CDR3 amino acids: CASSVDSIANYGYTF. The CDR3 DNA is TGTGCCAGCAGCGTCGACAGTATCGCTAACTATGGCTACACCTTC.

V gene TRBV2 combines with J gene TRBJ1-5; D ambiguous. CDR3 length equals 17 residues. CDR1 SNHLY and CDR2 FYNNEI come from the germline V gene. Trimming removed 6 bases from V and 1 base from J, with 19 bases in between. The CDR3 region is CASSARFGTTSNQPQHF. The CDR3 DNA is TGTGCCAGCAGCGCCCGCTTCGGCACTACCAGCAATCAGCCCCAGCATTTT.

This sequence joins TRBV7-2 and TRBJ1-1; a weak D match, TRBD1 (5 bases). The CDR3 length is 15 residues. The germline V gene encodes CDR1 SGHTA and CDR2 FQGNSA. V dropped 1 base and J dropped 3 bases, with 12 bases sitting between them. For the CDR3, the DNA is TGTGCCAGCAGCTTAGTGTCCCAGGGATACACTGAAGCTTTCTTT. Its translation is CASSLVSQGYTEAFF. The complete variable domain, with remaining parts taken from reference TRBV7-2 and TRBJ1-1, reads GAGVSQSPSNKVTEKGKDVELRCDPISGHTALYWYRQSLGQGLEFLIYFQGNSAPDKSGLPSDRFSAERTGGSVSTLTIQRTQQEDSAVYLCASSLVSQGYTEAFFGQGTRLTVV.

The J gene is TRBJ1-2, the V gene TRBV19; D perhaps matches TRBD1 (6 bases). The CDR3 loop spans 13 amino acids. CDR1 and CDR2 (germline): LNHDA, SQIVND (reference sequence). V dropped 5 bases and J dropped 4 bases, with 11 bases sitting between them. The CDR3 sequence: CASSFDRIYGYTF. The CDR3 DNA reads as TGTGCCAGTAGTTTCGACAGGATCTATGGCTACACCTTC.

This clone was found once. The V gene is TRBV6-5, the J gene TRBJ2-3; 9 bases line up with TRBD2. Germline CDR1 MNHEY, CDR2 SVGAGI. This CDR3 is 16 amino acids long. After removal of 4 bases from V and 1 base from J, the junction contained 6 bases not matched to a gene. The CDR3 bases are TGTGCCAGCAGTTTTTCTAGCGGGACCGGCACAGATACGCAGTATTTT. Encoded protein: CASSFSSGTGTDTQYF.

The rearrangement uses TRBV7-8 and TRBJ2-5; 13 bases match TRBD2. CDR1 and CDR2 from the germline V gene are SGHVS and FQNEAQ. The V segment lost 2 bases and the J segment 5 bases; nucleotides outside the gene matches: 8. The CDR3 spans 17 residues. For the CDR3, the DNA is TGTGCCAGCAGCTTAAGGTCCGGGACTAGCGGGGCCGAGACCCAGTACTTC. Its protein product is CASSLRSGTSGAETQYF.

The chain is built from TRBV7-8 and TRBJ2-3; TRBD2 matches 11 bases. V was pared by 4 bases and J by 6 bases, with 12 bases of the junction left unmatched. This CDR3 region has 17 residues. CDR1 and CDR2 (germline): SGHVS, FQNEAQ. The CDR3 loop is CASSSRVAGGLRDTQYF. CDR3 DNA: TGTGCCAGCAGCTCCCGGGTAGCGGGGGGGCTCAGGGATACGCAGTATTTT.

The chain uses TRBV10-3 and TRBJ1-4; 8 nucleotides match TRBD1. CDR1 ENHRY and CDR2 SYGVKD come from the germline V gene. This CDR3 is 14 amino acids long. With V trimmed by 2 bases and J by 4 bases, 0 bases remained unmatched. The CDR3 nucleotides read TGTGCCATCAGTGAGGGACAGGGTAATGAAAAACTGTTTTTT. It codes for CAISEGQGNEKLFF.

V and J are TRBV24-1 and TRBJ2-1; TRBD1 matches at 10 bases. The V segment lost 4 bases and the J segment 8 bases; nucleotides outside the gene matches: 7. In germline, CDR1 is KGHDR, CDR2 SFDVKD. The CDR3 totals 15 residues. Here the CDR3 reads CATSDSWTGGDEQFF. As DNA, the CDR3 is TGTGCCACCAGTGACTCTTGGACAGGGGGTGATGAGCAGTTCTTC.

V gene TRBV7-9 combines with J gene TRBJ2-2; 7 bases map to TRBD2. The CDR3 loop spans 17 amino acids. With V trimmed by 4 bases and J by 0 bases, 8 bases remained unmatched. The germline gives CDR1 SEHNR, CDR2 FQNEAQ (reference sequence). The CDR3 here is CASSSPGLDPNTGELFF. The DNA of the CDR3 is TGTGCCAGCAGCTCCCCAGGACTAGACCCGAACACCGGGGAGCTGTTTTTT.

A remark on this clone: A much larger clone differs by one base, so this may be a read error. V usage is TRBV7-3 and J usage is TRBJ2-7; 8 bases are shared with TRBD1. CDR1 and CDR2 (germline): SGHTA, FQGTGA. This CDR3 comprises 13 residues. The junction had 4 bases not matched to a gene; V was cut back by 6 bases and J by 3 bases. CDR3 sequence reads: CASSETGGYEQYF. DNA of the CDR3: TGTGCCAGCAGTGAAACAGGGGGCTACGAGCAGTACTTC. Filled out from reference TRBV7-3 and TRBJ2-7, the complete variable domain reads GAGVSQTPSNKVTEKGKYVELRCDPISGHTALYWYRQSLGQGPEFLIYFQGTGAADDSGLPNDRFFAVRPEGSVSTLKIQRTERGDSAVYLCASSETGGYEQYFGPGTRLTVT.

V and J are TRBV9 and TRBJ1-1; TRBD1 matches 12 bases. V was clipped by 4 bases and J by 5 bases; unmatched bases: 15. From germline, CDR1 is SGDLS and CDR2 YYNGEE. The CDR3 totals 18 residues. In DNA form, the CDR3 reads TGTGCCAGCAGCCGACCACCGGAGGGGACAGGGGGCAAGACTGAAGCTTTCTTT. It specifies CASSRPPEGTGGKTEAFF.

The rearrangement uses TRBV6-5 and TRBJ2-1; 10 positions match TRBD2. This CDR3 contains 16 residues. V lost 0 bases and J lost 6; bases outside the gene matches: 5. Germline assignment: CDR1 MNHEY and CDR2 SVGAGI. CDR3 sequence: CASSYSIAGGPNEQFF. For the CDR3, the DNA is TGTGCCAGCAGTTACTCAATAGCGGGAGGCCCCAATGAGCAGTTCTTC.

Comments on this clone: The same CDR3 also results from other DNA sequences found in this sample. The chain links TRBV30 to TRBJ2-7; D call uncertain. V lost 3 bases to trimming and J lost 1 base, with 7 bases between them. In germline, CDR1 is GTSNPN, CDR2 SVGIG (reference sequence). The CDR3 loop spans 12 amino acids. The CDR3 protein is CAWSLSSYEQYF. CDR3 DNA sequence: TGTGCCTGGAGCTTGAGTTCCTACGAGCAGTACTTC.